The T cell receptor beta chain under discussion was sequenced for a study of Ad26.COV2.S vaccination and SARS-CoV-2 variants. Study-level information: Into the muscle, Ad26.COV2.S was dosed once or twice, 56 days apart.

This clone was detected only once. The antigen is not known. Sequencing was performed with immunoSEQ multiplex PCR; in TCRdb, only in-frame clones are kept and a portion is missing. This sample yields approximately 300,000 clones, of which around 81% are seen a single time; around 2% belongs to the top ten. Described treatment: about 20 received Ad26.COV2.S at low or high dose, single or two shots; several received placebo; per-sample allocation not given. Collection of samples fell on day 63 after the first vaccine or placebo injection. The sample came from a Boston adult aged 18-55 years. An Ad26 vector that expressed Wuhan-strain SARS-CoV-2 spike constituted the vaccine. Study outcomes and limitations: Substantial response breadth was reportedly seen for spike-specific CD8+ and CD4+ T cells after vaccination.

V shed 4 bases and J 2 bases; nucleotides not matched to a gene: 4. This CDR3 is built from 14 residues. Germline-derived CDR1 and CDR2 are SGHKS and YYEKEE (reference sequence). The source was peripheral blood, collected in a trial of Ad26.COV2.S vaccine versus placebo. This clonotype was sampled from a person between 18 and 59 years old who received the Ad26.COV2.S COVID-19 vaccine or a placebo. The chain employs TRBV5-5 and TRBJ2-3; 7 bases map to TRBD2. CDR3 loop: CASSLRGDTDTQYF. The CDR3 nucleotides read TGTGCCAGCAGCCTTCGGGGGGACACAGATACGCAGTATTTT.